Listed below are T cell receptor beta chains from one sample, sequenced in a study of monozygotic twins with inflammatory bowel disease. TCRdb reprocessed the 5' RACE reads, with one entry per CDR3 protein and no DNA. The sample data list a few hundred thousand distinct CDR3 sequences. Material: blood. These receptors came from a human donor with ulcerative colitis or Crohn's disease, or a healthy co-twin of an affected twin (not recorded which). Both conserved end residues are part of each CDR3.

J | V | CDR3
TRBJ1-1 | TRBV6-2/TRBV6-3 | CASSIPGRLLNTEAFF
TRBJ1-2 | TRBV28 | CASSLFDGYTF
TRBJ2-1 | TRBV2 | CASSPAGGPNEQFF
TRBJ1-5 | TRBV15 | CATSRDLGGDQPQHF
TRBJ2-7 | TRBV30 | CAWSSLGYEQYF
TRBJ2-3 | TRBV10-3 | CAISDRGRETRGADTQYF
TRBJ2-7 | TRBV4-2 | CASSDRDYEQYF
TRBJ1-3 | TRBV20-1 | CSARSRIAGNTIYF
TRBJ2-2 | TRBV4-3 | CASSQEGRGQGGELFF
TRBJ1-2 | TRBV29-1 | CSVEDGSQSYGYTF
TRBJ2-5 | TRBV7-9 | CASSLSSHSGRGETQYF
TRBJ1-6 | TRBV3-1 | CASSQAARNSPLHF
TRBJ2-7 | TRBV12-3/TRBV12-4 | CASSSQQGGYEQYF
TRBJ1-5 | TRBV12-3/TRBV12-4 | CASSLFEVEDDRVYSNQPQHF
TRBJ2-7 | TRBV20-1 | CSARGVLAAHSYEQYF
TRBJ2-1 | TRBV7-2 | CASRPSVSSYNEQFF
TRBJ2-1 | TRBV20-1 | CSAPLSGTGLNEQFF
TRBJ1-4 | TRBV20-1 | CSARNRQGWELFF
TRBJ2-7 | TRBV5-6 | CASSFRGYEQYF
TRBJ1-1 | TRBV20-1 | CSARKRLTGVNTEAFF
TRBJ1-2 | TRBV12-3/TRBV12-4 | CASSLAPGRFYGYTF
TRBJ1-4 | TRBV29-1 | CSVVDGTQNEKLFF
TRBJ2-3 | TRBV24-1 | CATSENSGGRETDTQYF
TRBJ2-1 | TRBV7-8 | CARNPGDSRNEQFF
TRBJ2-7 | TRBV5-6 | CASSLIRGVYEQYF
TRBJ1-2 | TRBV29-1 | CSVPGDSLMYGYTF
TRBJ2-7 | TRBV7-9 | CASTSRGAGLSSYEQYF
TRBJ2-7 | TRBV5-8 | CASSLNGQGSYEQYF
TRBJ2-3 | TRBV5-5 | CASSFSGGDADTQYF